This T cell receptor (beta chain) was identified in a study of blood T cells in healthy people across ages. Alongside a J-beta primer mix, a sample-barcoded 5' primer served in a second PCR lasting about 7 to 12 cycles. TCRdb itself ran the 5' RACE reads through MiXCR, one entry per CDR3 protein. The table shows over 1.5 million distinct CDR3 sequences, with around half occurring only once. This clonotype was observed once. CDR1 and CDR2 (germline): SGHTA, FQGNSA. Trimming removed 9 bases from V and 4 bases from J; junction bases left unmatched: 6. The CDR3 extends over 14 amino acids. The material sequenced was blood. The J gene is TRBJ2-2, the V gene TRBV7-2; TRBD2 matches 9 bases. The source is a woman in her forties in good health. CDR3: CASRVRGGTGELFF. The CDR3 nucleotides read TGTGCCAGTCGTGTGCGGGGGGGCACCGGGGAGCTGTTTTTT.